This T cell receptor beta chain was sequenced for a study of blood T cell repertoires in COVID-19. This clone was observed once. Some clones are missing from TCRdb's copy, which holds only in-frame ones; the method was immunoSEQ multiplex PCR. The sample lists 100,000 to 150,000 clones, 84% seen once, with 17% in the top ten. Germline loops: CDR1 MNHEY, CDR2 SMNVEV (reference sequence). V lost 6 bases and J lost 6, with 18 bases in between. The CDR3 has 16 amino acids. The chain is built from TRBV27 and TRBJ1-6; D is possibly TRBD1 (5 bases). The specimen sequenced was peripheral blood. The sequence derives from an elderly woman with acute or convalescent COVID-19. The CDR3 is CASSSTGRGGNSPLHF. In DNA, the CDR3 is TGTGCCAGCAGCTCTACTGGGAGGGGCGGTAATTCACCCCTCCACTTT.